The sequence of this TCR beta chain was determined in a study of shared clonotypes between healthy human individuals. Looking at the study overall: Per-donor plates numbered three CD4 naive, three CD4 memory, two CD8 naive and one CD8 memory.

The method was immunoSEQ multiplex PCR; TCRdb's version includes in-frame clones alone and lacks a portion of them. The sample has about 820,000 clones, about 92% seen once. In the naive CD8 group, cells lacked CD45RO and were positively selected for CCR7, so terminally differentiated effector memory CD45RA+ cells were left out. Donors were healthy HIV-negative adults without recently reported acute infections or vaccinations. V dropped 10 bases and J dropped 3 bases, with 12 bases sitting between them. The CDR3 covers 12 residues. Per germline, CDR1 SNHLY and CDR2 FYNNEI. This TCR was sampled from a man aged 25 to 45 in good health. The source material was naive CD8+ T cells sorted from blood. The chain recombines TRBV2 with TRBJ1-1; D is undetermined. The chain's CDR3 is CATLSAHTEAFF. CDR3 coding DNA: TGTGCCACCTTAAGTGCTCACACTGAAGCTTTCTTT.